The 22 T cell receptor beta chains below all came from one sample that was sequenced in a study of tumor-infiltrating lymphocytes in primary liver carcinoma. Without any cell sorting, roughly 20-30 mg of bulk tissue yielded co-extracted RNA and DNA. The input was around 530 ng total RNA; TCR beta cDNA was made from it with a constant-region primer. ARM-PCR, slightly modified, supplied the TCR beta libraries through three nested multiplex PCR rounds. The first two PCR rounds used TRBV1-TRBV30 primers with a Cbeta primer, approximately 9 cycles each. TCRdb re-analysed the multiplex PCR reads in MiXCR, keeping a single row per CDR3 protein. The repertoire consists of about 130,000 distinct CDR3 sequences, with 64% occurring once and the leading ten covering more than 7%. The sample taken for sequencing was liver tumor tissue from sampling region 3. Subset noted: tumor region T3, left-lateral pole. These receptors were obtained from a woman aged 60 to 75 with primary liver carcinoma and hepatitis B virus infection.

The rearrangement uses TRBV11-2 and TRBJ2-2, with D perhaps TRBD1 (6 bases). The CDR3 is made up of 15 amino acids. Trimming took 5 bases from V and 8 from J, leaving 18 bases between them. Per the germline V gene, CDR1 is SGHAT and CDR2 is FQNNGV. The CDR3 loop reads CASSLPQGQTGELFF. DNA for the CDR3: TGTGCCAGCAGCCTTCCGCAAGGACAGACTGGGGAGCTGTTTTTT.

The J gene is TRBJ2-1, the V gene TRBV11-2; the D is unclear. Between the trimmed V and J ends, which lost 7 bases and 2 bases, there was a span of 21 bases. Germline V gene data show CDR1 as SGHAT and CDR2 as FQNNGV. This CDR3 comprises 17 residues. The CDR3: CASNRISRSATYNEQFF. The DNA for the CDR3 is TGTGCCAGCAACAGAATTAGCAGGAGCGCAACCTACAATGAGCAGTTCTTC.

The rearrangement links TRBV20-1 to TRBJ2-7; a weak D match, TRBD1 (5 bases). Trimming removed 4 bases from V and 3 bases from J, with 7 bases in between. The V gene's germline CDR1 is DFQATT and CDR2 SNEGSKA (reference sequence). The CDR3 runs to 11 residues. The CDR3, as DNA: TGCAGTGCTATAGGGGACTACGAGCAGTACTTC. It translates to CSAIGDYEQYF.

A note on this clonotype: The CDR3 carries no conserved terminal phenylalanine or tryptophan, so it likely arises from a read error. This sequence joins TRBV11-1 and TRBJ2-7; possibly TRBD1 for D (6 bases). Per germline, CDR1 SGHAT and CDR2 FQDESV (reference sequence). The CDR3 totals 15 residues. Here the CDR3 DNA reads TGTGTCAGCGGCCTAAGGACAGCCATTTTCTACGAGCAGTACCTC. This codes for CVSGLRTAIFYEQYL.

V gene TRBV28 combines with J gene TRBJ2-1, with unresolved D. V was trimmed by 5 bases and J by 1 base, leaving 12 bases between them. Germline values: CDR1 MDHEN, CDR2 SYDVKM. The CDR3 consists of 15 residues. The CDR3 DNA reads TGTGCCAGCAGTCGCGTGACCATTTCCTACAATGAGCAGTTCTTC. The encoded protein is CASSRVTISYNEQFF. The full variable domain, in which reference TRBV28 and TRBJ2-1 provide the parts outside the CDR3, is DVKVTQSSRYLVKRTGEKVFLECVQDMDHENMFWYRQDPGLGLRLIYFSYDVKMKEKGDIPEGYSVSREKKERFSLILESASTNQTSMYLCASSRVTISYNEQFFGPGTRLTVL.

A note on this clonotype: Relative to the germline gene, one junction end is altered; a read error may explain this. CDR3 DNA: TGTGCCAGCAGCAGGGGTGTCAAAAACGTTCAATACTTC. Residues: CASSRGVKNVQYF. The chain recombines TRBV11-2 with TRBJ2-4; maybe TRBD1 (5 bases). The germline V gene has CDR1 SGHAT and CDR2 FQNNGV. The CDR3 has 13 residues.

This clonotype turned up a few times. The chain joins TRBV19 to TRBJ1-1; D gene uncertain. The V end was cut by 2 bases, the J end by 6 bases, with 10 bases between. There are 13 residues in the CDR3. Germline CDR1 LNHDA, CDR2 SQIVND (reference sequence). In DNA, the CDR3 is TGTGCCAGTAGTATAATTGCGGGCTCTGAAGCTTTCTTT. Translated: CASSIIAGSEAFF.

This clonotype has a handful of counts. A much larger clone differs by one base, so this may be a read error. The chain employs TRBV4-2 and TRBJ1-2; D call uncertain. The CDR3 contains 13 residues. The germline V gene encodes CDR1 LGHNA and CDR2 YNFKEQ. CDR3 coding DNA: TGTGCCAGCAGCCAAGAAGGAGGAGATGGCTACATCTTC. The encoded protein is CASSQEGGDGYIF.

Notes on this clonotype: This CDR3 fails to terminate in the conserved phenylalanine or tryptophan, so it likely reflects a read error. The V gene is TRBV28, the J gene TRBJ2-1; D is possibly TRBD2 (6 bases). The CDR3 spans 16 residues. Germline loops: CDR1 MDHEN, CDR2 SYDVKM. The CDR3 is CASGLSEGGFYNEQFL. CDR3 in DNA: TGTGCCAGCGGTTTATCAGAGGGAGGCTTTTACAATGAGCAGTTCCTC.

Comments on this clonotype: A read error may be the cause here, since a much bigger clone is one base away. Since no conserved phenylalanine or tryptophan closes the CDR3, a read error is the likely cause. The genes are TRBV5-1 and TRBJ2-1, with D possibly being TRBD1 (6 bases). Trimming cost V 1 base and J 10 bases, with 9 bases left between them. Germline V gene sequence: CDR1 SGHRS, CDR2 YFSETQ. CDR3 length: 12 residues. CDR3 sequence reads: CASSLRGTEQFS. DNA of the CDR3: TGCGCCAGCAGCTTGAGAGGGACAGAGCAGTTCTCC.

A remark on this clonotype: The junction departs from germline at one end; a sequencing error may be responsible. This chain connects TRBV29-1 to TRBJ1-4, with D unclear. Per germline, CDR1 SQVTM and CDR2 ANQGSEA. The CDR3 is 14 amino acids. The CDR3 nucleotides read TGCAGCGTTGGCGTTCGTAACAGTAATAAAAAACTGTTTTTT. This translates into CSVGVRNSNKKLFF.

Regarding this clonotype: One base away lies a much larger clone, so this may be a sequencing read error. The gene calls are TRBV5-1 and TRBJ1-2; D may be TRBD1 (5 bases). This CDR3 has 13 residues. The germline gives CDR1 SGHRS, CDR2 YFSETQ. CDR3 nucleotide sequence: TGCGCCAGCAGAACCGGGACCGGGTATGGCCACACCTTC. Translated: CASRTGTGYGHTF.

On this clonotype: This CDR3 is missing its conserved last phenylalanine or tryptophan, likely due to a read error. The chain has TRBV11-2 and TRBJ2-1; 9 bases map to TRBD1. CDR1 and CDR2 from the germline V gene are SGHAT and FQNNGV. The length of the CDR3 is 15 residues. V shed 2 bases, J shed 7 bases, and the junction held 6 bases outside the gene matches. The CDR3 sequence: CASSLLSDRGNEQFL. Here the CDR3 DNA reads TGTGCCAGCAGCTTACTTAGTGACAGGGGGAATGAGCAGTTCTTA.

Details on this clonotype: Germline and junction disagree at one end, which may indicate a read error. The genes are TRBV12-3 or TRBV12-4 and TRBJ2-5; the match to TRBD1 covers 10 bases. This CDR3 has 14 residues. CDR3: CVSSGQGGWWTQYF. The DNA of the CDR3 is TGTGTCAGCAGCGGACAGGGGGGTTGGTGGACCCAGTACTTC.

As to this clonotype: At one of its ends the junction is not consistent with the germline gene, which may arise from a read error. V and J are TRBV11-3 and TRBJ2-7; 12 bases are a match to TRBD1. CDR3 length: 15 residues. In germline, CDR1 is SGHNT, CDR2 YENEEA. This chain's CDR3 is CVSSLGTGGNHEQYF. Written as DNA, the CDR3 is TGTGTCAGCAGCCTCGGGACAGGGGGCAACCACGAGCAGTACTTC.

A remark on this clonotype: Relative to the germline gene, one junction end is altered; a read error may explain this. The rearrangement joins TRBV11-3 to TRBJ1-2; TRBD1 might be the D (5 bases). This CDR3 region has 14 residues. The germline V gene has CDR1 SGHNT and CDR2 YENEEA. For the CDR3, the DNA is TGTGACAGCAGCTTAAACCCCGAGGGGCATGGCTACATCTTC. It is translated as CDSSLNPEGHGYIF.

Sample share makes this clonotype large. The V call is TRBV11-2, the J call TRBJ2-7; D is possibly TRBD1 (6 bases). V was clipped by 5 bases and J by 6 bases, with 17 bases between them. Germline V gene lookup returns CDR1 SGHAT and CDR2 FQNNGV. The CDR3 totals 14 residues. The CDR3 loop reads CASSPPSGASEQYF. The CDR3 DNA reads TGTGCCAGCAGCCCCCCTTCAGGGGCTAGCGAGCAGTACTTC.

A few counts support this clonotype. The V and J genes are TRBV11-3 and TRBJ2-7; TRBD2 is a possible D gene (5 bases). The CDR3 spans 13 residues. Germline V gene sequence: CDR1 SGHNT, CDR2 YENEEA. For the CDR3, the DNA is TGTATCAGCCGCCTGTCCGGGGTTGGCGAGCAGTACTTC. It yields the protein CISRLSGVGEQYF.

J is TRBJ2-3 and V is TRBV12-3 or TRBV12-4, with 7 bases lining up with TRBD2. V was clipped by 5 bases and J by 9 bases; unmatched bases: 14. CDR3 size: 15 residues. CDR3: CASSLGQAGPKTQYF. CDR3 nucleotide sequence: TGTGCCAGCAGTCTAGGCCAAGCGGGACCGAAGACGCAGTATTTT.

Comments on this clonotype: Mismatch with germline at one junction end may stem from a read error. The chain is built from TRBV11-2 and TRBJ2-3, with TRBD2 as a possible D gene (5 bases). The CDR3 covers 14 residues. Germline V lookup: CDR1 SGHAT, CDR2 FQNNGV. Written as DNA, the CDR3 is TGTGCCAGCAGCCCCGAATTGAGGGCAGATACGCGGTATTTT. Residues: CASSPELRADTRYF.

This clonotype was counted once. This may come from a read error, since a much larger clone is one base off. The chain links TRBV12-3 or TRBV12-4 to TRBJ2-1; a weak D match, TRBD2 (5 bases). The CDR3 has 13 amino acids. The CDR3 DNA follows: TGTGCCGGCAGTTCCGCCGGGATGGATGAGCAGTTCTTC. Translating gives CAGSSAGMDEQFF.

On this clonotype itself: At one end the junction does not follow the germline gene, possibly because of a read error. This sequence joins TRBV7-2 and TRBJ1-4, with TRBD1 as a possible D gene (5 bases). CDR1 and CDR2 (germline): SGHTA, FQGNSA. The CDR3 runs to 16 residues. CDR3 DNA sequence: TGTGCCAGCAGCTCAGGGTTCTACGCAACTAATGAAAAACCGTTTTTT. Translated: CASSSGFYATNEKPFF.